This T cell receptor beta chain was obtained from a study of blood T cell repertoires in COVID-19. Study at large: COVID-19 samples, acute and convalescent, were from the United States, Italy and Spain.

This table comes from immunoSEQ multiplex PCR, and its TCRdb copy is limited to in-frame clones, with some not included. The data hold roughly 230,000 clones, with nearly 90% observed a single time. The germline CDR1 and CDR2 sequences are MNHNY and SVGAGI (reference sequence). Trimming cost V 4 bases and J 2 bases; bases outside gene matches: 3. The CDR3 sequence is 15 residues long. The genes are TRBV6-6 and TRBJ1-4; TRBD1 agrees at 8 bases. What was sequenced was PBMCs or T cells enriched from blood (not recorded which). This clonotype was sampled from a woman in her thirties with acute COVID-19. This CDR3 is CASSLNRGTNEKLFF. As DNA, the CDR3 is TGTGCCAGCAGTTTAAACAGGGGGACTAATGAAAAACTGTTTTTT.